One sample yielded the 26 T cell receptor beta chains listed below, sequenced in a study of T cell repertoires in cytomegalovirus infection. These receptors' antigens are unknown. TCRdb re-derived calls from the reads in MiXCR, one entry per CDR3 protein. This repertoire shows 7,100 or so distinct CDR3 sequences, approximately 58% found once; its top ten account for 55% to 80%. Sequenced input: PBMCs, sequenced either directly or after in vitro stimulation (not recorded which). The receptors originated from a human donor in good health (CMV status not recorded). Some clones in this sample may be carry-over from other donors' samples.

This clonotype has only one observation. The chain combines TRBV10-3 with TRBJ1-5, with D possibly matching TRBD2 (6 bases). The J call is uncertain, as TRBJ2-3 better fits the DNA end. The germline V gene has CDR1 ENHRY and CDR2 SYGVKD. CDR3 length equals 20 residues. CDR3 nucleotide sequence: TGTGCCATCAGTGAGTCGGATCGGGGGAGTGACGAGACTCGCAATCAGCCCCAGTATTTT. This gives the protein CAISESDRGSDETRNQPQYF.

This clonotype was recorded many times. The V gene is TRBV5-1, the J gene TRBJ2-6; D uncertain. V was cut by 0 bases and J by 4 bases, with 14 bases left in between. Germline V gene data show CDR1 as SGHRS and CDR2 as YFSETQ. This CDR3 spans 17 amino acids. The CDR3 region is CASSLAYLGGGANVLTF. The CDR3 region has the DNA TGCGCCAGCAGCTTGGCCTATTTGGGTGGGGGGGCCAACGTCCTGACTTTC.

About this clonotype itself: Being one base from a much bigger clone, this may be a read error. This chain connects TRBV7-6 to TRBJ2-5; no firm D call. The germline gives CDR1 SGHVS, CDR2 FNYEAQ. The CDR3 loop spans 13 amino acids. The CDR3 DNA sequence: TGTGCCAGCAGCTTATATCGTCAAGAGACCCATTACTTC. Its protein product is CASSLYRQETHYF.

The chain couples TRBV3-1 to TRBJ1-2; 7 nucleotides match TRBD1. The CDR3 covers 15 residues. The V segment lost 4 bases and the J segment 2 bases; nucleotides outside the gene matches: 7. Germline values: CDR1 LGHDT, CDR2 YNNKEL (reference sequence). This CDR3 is CASSRRDSLNYGYTF. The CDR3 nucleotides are TGTGCCAGCAGCCGCCGGGACAGTTTGAACTATGGCTACACCTTC.

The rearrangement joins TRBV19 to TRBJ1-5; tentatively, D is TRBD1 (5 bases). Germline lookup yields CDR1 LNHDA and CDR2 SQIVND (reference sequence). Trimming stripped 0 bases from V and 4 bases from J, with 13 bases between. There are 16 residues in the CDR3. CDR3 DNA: TGTGCCAGTAGTATAGATCCCGTTGGGGGGAATCAGCCCCAGCATTTT. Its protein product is CASSIDPVGGNQPQHF.

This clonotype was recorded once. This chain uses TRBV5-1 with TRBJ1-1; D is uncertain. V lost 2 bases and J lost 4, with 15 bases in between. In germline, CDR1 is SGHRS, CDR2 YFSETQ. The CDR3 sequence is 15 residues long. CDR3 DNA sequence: TGCGCCAGCAGCTTTAGCGGGGAGGTCGGCACTGAAGCTTTCTTT. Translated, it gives CASSFSGEVGTEAFF. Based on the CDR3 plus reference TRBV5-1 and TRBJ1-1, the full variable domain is KAGVTQTPRYLIKTRGQQVTLSCSPISGHRSVSWYQQTPGQGLQFLFEYFSETQRNKGNFPGRFSGRQFSNSRSEMNVSTLELGDSALYLCASSFSGEVGTEAFFGQGTRLTVV.

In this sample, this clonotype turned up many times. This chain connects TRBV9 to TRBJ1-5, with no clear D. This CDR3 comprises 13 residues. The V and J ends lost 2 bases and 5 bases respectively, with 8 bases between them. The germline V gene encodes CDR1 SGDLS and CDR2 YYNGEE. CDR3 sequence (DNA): TGTGCCAGCAGCGTGCGTCAGCATCAGCCCCAGCATTTT. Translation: CASSVRQHQPQHF.

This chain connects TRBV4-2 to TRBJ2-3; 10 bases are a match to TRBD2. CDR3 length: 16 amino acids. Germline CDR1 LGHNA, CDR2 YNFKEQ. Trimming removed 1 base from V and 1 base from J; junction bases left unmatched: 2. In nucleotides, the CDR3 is TGTGCCAGCAGCCAAGTAGCGGGGGGTGGCACAGATACGCAGTATTTT. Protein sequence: CASSQVAGGGTDTQYF.

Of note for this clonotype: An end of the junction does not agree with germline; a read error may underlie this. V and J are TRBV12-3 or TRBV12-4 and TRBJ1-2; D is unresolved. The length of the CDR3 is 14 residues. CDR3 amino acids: CSSSFSGSNYGYTF. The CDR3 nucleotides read TGTTCCAGCAGTTTTTCGGGCTCTAACTATGGCTACACCTTC.

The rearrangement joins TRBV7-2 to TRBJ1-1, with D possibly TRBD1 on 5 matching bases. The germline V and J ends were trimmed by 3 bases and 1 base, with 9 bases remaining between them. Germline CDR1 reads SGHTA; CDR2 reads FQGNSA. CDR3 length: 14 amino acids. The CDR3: CASSFLGQNTEAFF. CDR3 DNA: TGTGCCAGCAGCTTTTTGGGGCAGAACACTGAAGCTTTCTTT.

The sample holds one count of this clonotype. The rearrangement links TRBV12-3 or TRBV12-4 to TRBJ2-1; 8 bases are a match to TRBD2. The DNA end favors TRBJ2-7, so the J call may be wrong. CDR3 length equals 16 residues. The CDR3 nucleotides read TGTGCCAGCAGTTTAGCCCCATTCGGGAGGGCCAATGAGCAGTACTTC. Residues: CASSLAPFGRANEQYF.

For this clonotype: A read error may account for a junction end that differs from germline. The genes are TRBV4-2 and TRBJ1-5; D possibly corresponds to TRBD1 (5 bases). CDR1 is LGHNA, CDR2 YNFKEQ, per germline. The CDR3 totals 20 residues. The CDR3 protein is CASTQDSLVGTPGSNQPQHF. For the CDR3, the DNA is TGTGCCAGCACCCAAGACAGTCTAGTCGGCACCCCAGGGAGCAATCAGCCCCAGCATTTT.

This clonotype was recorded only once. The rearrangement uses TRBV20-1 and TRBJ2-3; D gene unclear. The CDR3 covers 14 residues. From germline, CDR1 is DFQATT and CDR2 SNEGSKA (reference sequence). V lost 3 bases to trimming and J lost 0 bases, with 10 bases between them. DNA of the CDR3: TGCAGTGCTAGTGACCAGGTTAGCACAGATACGCAGTATTTT. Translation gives CSASDQVSTDTQYF.

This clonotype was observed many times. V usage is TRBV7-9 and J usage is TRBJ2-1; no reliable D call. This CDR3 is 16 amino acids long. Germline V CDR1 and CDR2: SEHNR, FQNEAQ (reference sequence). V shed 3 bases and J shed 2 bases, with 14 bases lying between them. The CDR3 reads CASSFFVISTYNEQFF. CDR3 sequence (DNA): TGTGCCAGCAGCTTTTTTGTAATATCCACCTACAATGAGCAGTTCTTC.

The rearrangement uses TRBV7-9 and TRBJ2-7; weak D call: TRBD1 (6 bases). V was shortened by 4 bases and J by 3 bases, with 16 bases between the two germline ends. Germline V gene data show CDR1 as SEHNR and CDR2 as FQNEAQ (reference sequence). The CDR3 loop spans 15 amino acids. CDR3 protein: CASSYRDIVFYEQYF. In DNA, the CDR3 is TGTGCCAGCAGCTACCGGGACATCGTTTTCTACGAGCAGTACTTC.

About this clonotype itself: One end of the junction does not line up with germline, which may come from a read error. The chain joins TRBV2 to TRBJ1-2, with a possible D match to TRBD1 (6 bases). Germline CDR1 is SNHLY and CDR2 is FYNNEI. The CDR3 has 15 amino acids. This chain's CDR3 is CARTDSLSPWGGYNF. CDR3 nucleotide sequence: TGTGCCAGAACGGACAGCCTCTCCCCCTGGGGAGGCTACAACTTC. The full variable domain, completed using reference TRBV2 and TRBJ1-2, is EPEVTQTPSHQVTQMGQEVILRCVPISNHLYFYWYRQILGQKVEFLVSFYNNEISEKSEIFDDQFSVERPDGSNFTLKIRSTKLEDSAMYFCARTDSLSPWGGYNFGSGTRLTVV.

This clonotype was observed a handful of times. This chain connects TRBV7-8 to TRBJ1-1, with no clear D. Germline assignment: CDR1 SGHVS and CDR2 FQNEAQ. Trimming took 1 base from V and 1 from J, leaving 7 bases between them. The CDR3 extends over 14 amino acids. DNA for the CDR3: TGTGCCAGCAGCTTAGTTTCGGGGAACACTGAAGCTTTCTTT. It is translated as CASSLVSGNTEAFF.

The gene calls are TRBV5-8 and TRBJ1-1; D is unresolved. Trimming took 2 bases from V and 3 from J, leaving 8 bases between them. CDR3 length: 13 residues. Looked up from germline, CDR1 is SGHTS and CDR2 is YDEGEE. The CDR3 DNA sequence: TGTGCCAGCAGCTTTCTACAGTACACTGAAGCTTTCTTT. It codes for CASSFLQYTEAFF.

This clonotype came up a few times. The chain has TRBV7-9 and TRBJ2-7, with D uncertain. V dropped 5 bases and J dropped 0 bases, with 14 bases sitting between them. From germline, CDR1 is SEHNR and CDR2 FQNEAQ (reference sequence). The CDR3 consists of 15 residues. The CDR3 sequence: CASSTWPASSYEQYF. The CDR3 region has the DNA TGTGCCAGCAGCACATGGCCGGCGAGCTCCTACGAGCAGTACTTC.

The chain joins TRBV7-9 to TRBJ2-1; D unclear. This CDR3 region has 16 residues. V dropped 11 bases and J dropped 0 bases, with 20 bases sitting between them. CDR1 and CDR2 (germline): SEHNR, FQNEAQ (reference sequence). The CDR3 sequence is CALSFIGVSSYNEQFF. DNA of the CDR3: TGTGCCCTCAGCTTCATAGGAGTTAGCTCCTACAATGAGCAGTTCTTC.

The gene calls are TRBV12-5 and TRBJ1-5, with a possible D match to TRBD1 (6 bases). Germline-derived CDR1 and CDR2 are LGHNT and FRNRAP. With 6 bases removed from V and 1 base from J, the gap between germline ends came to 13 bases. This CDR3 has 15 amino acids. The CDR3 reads CASGTGGGSNQPQHF. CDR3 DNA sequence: TGTGCTAGTGGCACCGGGGGGGGCAGCAATCAGCCCCAGCATTTT.

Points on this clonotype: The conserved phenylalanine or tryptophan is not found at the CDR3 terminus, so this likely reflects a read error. As DNA, the CDR3 is TGTGAAAGCACCTGGACAGGGGTTGGCTACACCTTG. Translated: CESTWTGVGYTL. V and J are TRBV5-5 and TRBJ1-2; 9 nucleotides agree with TRBD1. The CDR3 is made up of 12 amino acids. Germline CDR1 and CDR2: SGHKS and YYEKEE (reference sequence).

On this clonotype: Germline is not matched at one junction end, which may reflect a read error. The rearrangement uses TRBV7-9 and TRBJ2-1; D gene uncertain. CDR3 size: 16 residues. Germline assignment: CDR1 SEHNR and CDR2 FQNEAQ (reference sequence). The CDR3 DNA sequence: TGTGCCAGCTGCTTGTTGGGAATATCCCACGACAATGAGCAGTTCTTC. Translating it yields CASCLLGISHDNEQFF.

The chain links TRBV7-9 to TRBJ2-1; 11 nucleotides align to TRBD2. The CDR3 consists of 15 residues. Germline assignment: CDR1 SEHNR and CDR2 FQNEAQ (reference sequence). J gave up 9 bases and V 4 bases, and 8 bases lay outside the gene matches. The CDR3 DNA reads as TGTGCCAGCAGCTCGAGACTAGCGGGAAGGATTGAGCAGTTCTTC. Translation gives CASSSRLAGRIEQFF.

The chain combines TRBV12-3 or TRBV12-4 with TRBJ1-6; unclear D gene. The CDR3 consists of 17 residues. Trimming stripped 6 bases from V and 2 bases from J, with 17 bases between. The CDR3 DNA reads TGTGCCAGCAGCCATCTCATTTCGACGGCCTATAATTCACCCCTCCACTTT. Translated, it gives CASSHLISTAYNSPLHF.

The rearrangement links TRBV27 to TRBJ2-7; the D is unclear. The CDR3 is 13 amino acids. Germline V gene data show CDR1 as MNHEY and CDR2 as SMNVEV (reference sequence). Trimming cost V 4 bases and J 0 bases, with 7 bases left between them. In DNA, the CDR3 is TGTGCCAGCAGTTACGGAGTCTCCTACGAGCAGTACTTC. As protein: CASSYGVSYEQYF.